This TCR beta chain was sequenced in a study of radiation and T cells in renal cell carcinoma. V dropped 1 base and J dropped 1 base, with 8 bases sitting between them. This CDR3 has 15 amino acids. Germline-derived CDR1 and CDR2 are SGHAT and FQNNGV. TCRdb's copy holds only in-frame clones and misses some; the assay was immunoSEQ multiplex PCR. The repertoire holds tens of thousands of clones, with 70% to 80% as singletons. As for time point: blood 4 weeks post-SBRT, at nephrectomy. The treatment here: 15 Gy SBRT to primary tumor, nephrectomy 4 weeks later. Blood was sampled at baseline, 2 weeks and 4 weeks after SBRT.

The V gene is TRBV11-2, the J gene TRBJ2-1; no clear D gene. The clonotype was recovered from a man aged 55 to 69 with renal cell carcinoma. The specimen comprised blood, sampled from a patient whose treatment included radiotherapy and nephrectomy. In nucleotides, the CDR3 is TGTGCCAGCAGCTTAGCGAGGCAGTCCTACAATGAGCAGTTCTTC. Protein sequence: CASSLARQSYNEQFF.